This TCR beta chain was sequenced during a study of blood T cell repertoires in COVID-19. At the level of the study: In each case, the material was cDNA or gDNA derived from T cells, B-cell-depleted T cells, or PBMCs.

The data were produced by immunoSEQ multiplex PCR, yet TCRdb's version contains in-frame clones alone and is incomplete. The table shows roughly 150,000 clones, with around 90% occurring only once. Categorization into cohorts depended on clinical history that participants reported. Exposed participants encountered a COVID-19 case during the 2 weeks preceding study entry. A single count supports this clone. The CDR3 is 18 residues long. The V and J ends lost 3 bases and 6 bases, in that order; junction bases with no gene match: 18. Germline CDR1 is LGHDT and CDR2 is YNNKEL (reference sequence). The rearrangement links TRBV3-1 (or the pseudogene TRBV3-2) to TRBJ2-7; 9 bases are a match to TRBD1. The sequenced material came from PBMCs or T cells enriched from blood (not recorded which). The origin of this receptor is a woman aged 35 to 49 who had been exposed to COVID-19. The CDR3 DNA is TGTGCCAGCAGCCACGTTAACTTTCGGGACAGGGAATTCGGCGAGCAGTACTTC. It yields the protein CASSHVNFRDREFGEQYF.